This TCR beta chain was sequenced for a study of blood T cell repertoires in COVID-19. Only in-frame clones appear in the TCRdb table, and some are missing; sequencing was by immunoSEQ multiplex PCR. Of over 250,000 clones in the sample, over 75% are singletons; the top ten hold 0.9% to 1.2%. V lost 5 bases and J lost 6; bases outside the gene matches: 9. CDR1 and CDR2 (germline): SGHVS, FQNEAQ. This CDR3 region has 16 residues. Sequenced material: PBMCs or T cells enriched from blood (not recorded which). The receptor was derived from a woman aged 25-40 years who had recovered from COVID-19. The chain is built from TRBV7-8 and TRBJ2-3; 12 bases line up with TRBD2. CDR3 coding DNA: TGTGCCAGCAGCCTGAGACTAGCGGGAGTCACGGATACGCAGTATTTT. This codes for CASSLRLAGVTDTQYF. The full variable domain, in which reference TRBV7-8 and TRBJ2-3 provide the parts outside the CDR3, is GAGVSQSPRYKVAKRGQDVALRCDPISGHVSLFWYQQALGQGPEFLTYFQNEAQLDKSGLPSDRFFAERPEGSVSTLKIQRTQQEDSAVYLCASSLRLAGVTDTQYFGPGTRLTVL.